This TCR beta chain was recovered during a study of Graves' ophthalmopathy and Graves' hyperthyroidism. Study-level points and caveats: Among expanded thyroid clonotypes above 0.001 frequency, most also occurred in blood.

The germline V gene has CDR1 MDHEN and CDR2 SYDVKM. CDR3 length: 16 amino acids. The J segment lost 2 bases and the V segment lost 6 bases, leaving 7 bases of the junction unmatched. The diagnosis was founded upon clinical symptoms, serum thyroxine, TRAb, thyroid ultrasound and orbital computed tomography. From RNA, the CDR3 regions of TCR beta chains were amplified and sequenced. Amplification began with first-round RT-PCR using HTBI primers, then second-round multiplex PCR was performed. Each CDR3 protein gets one entry after TCRdb re-called the multiplex PCR reads with MiXCR. Of roughly 500,000 distinct CDR3 sequences detected, 13% to 15% appear once; the ten largest clones hold over 7.5%. There are a few counts of this clonotype. The antigen remains undetermined.

The material sequenced was blood. The chain is built from TRBV28 and TRBJ2-2, with TRBD2 identical over 9 bases. The sequence derives from a young woman with Graves' ophthalmopathy. CDR3 sequence reads: CASRQGTSFNTGELFF. The CDR3 DNA follows: TGTGCCAGCAGACAAGGGACTAGCTTTAACACCGGGGAGCTGTTTTTT.